A single sample is the source of the 14 T cell receptor beta chains below, sequenced in a study of brain T cells in children with intractable seizures. Using immunoSEQ multiplex PCR, the repertoire was profiled, and TCRdb retains in-frame clones only, with some absent. The sample lists some 76,000 clones; 90% to 95% were seen once. The sequencing used peripheral blood, collected at surgery. These receptors were collected from a boy under two years old with tuberous sclerosis and intractable seizures.

This chain joins TRBV5-6 and TRBJ2-1, with 13 bases matching TRBD2. CDR1 and CDR2 from the germline V gene are SGHDT and YYEEEE. The CDR3 length is 18 residues. V lost 4 bases to trimming and J lost 0 bases; unmatched junction nucleotides: 7. The CDR3 loop reads CASSDTGTSGVSYNEQFF. For the CDR3, the DNA is TGTGCCAGCAGCGATACCGGGACTAGCGGGGTCTCCTACAATGAGCAGTTCTTC.

Only one count was recorded for this clone. This sequence joins TRBV7-9 and TRBJ2-1, with a possible D match to TRBD2 (5 bases). V gave up 5 bases and J gave up 4 bases, with 15 bases separating them. CDR1 and CDR2 from the germline V gene are SEHNR and FQNEAQ (reference sequence). The CDR3 extends over 15 amino acids. The CDR3 DNA sequence: TGTGCCAGCAGCCCTCCCGGACTGAAATACAATGAGCAGTTCTTC. Protein product: CASSPPGLKYNEQFF.

With respect to this clone: It is unclear where the CDR3 begins or ends on the DNA, so no DNA is shown, and the CDR3 is as TCRdb lists it. The V gene is TRBV3-1 (or the pseudogene TRBV3-2), the J gene TRBJ2-1. The germline CDR1 and CDR2 sequences are LGHDT and YNNKEL (reference sequence). Including both end residues, the CDR3 is 16 amino acids long. The chain's CDR3 is CQVFLCQQPLRFGQFF.

The chain joins TRBV19 to TRBJ1-3; D gene uncertain. Germline CDR1 and CDR2: LNHDA and SQIVND (reference sequence). CDR3 size: 15 residues. Trimming stripped 3 bases from V and 2 bases from J, with 11 bases between. Written as DNA, the CDR3 is TGTGCCAGTAGTATCGTTTTGGGCACTGGAAACACCATATATTTT. Encoded protein: CASSIVLGTGNTIYF.

This chain links TRBV9 with TRBJ2-2, with D possibly TRBD2 on 6 matching bases. The CDR3 sequence is 17 residues long. V shed 4 bases and J shed 0 bases, with 16 bases lying between them. Germline V gene sequence: CDR1 SGDLS, CDR2 YYNGEE. The CDR3 protein is CASSIPRERANTGELFF. In DNA form, the CDR3 reads TGTGCCAGCAGCATCCCGCGCGAGCGGGCGAACACCGGGGAGCTGTTTTTT.

J is TRBJ2-1 and V is TRBV5-1; D uncertain. Trimming took off 1 base at V and 6 bases at J, with 11 bases between the two ends. CDR3 size: 14 residues. Germline V gene data show CDR1 as SGHRS and CDR2 as YFSETQ. The CDR3 DNA sequence: TGCGCCAGCAGCTTGACTATTACCCTCAATGAGCAGTTCTTC. Translation: CASSLTITLNEQFF.

This chain connects TRBV7-4 to TRBJ2-1; D is ambiguous. The CDR3 is 13 residues long. Per germline, CDR1 SGHVT and CDR2 SQSDAQ. The germline V and J ends were trimmed by 5 bases and 2 bases, with 7 bases remaining between them. CDR3 sequence (DNA): TGTGCCAGCAGCCCCCCGGCCTACAATGAGCAGTTCTTC. Residues: CASSPPAYNEQFF.

The rearrangement uses TRBV12-2 and TRBJ1-1; the D segment call TRBD1 is taken from the table without a DNA check. TRBV12-2 has pseudogene status. This CDR3 has 14 residues. CDR3 in DNA: TGTGCAAGTCGCCCGGGACACCGGAACACTGAAGCTTTCTTT. It specifies CASRPGHRNTEAFF.

The chain carries TRBV7-3 and TRBJ2-3, with 9 nucleotides matching TRBD1. CDR3 size: 16 residues. V was clipped by 6 bases and J by 6 bases; unmatched bases: 13. Germline-derived CDR1 and CDR2 are SGHTA and FQGTGA. CDR3 sequence (DNA): TGTGCCAGCAGGATTCCGGGACAGGGAGATTTGGATACGCAGTATTTT. As protein: CASRIPGQGDLDTQYF. Together with reference TRBV7-3 and TRBJ2-3, the CDR3 gives the full variable domain: GAGVSQTPSNKVTEKGKYVELRCDPISGHTALYWYRQSLGQGPEFLIYFQGTGAADDSGLPNDRFFAVRPEGSVSTLKIQRTERGDSAVYLCASRIPGQGDLDTQYFGPGTRLTVL.

The chain couples TRBV6-2 or TRBV6-3 to TRBJ1-5; no reliable D call. V shed 2 bases and J shed 1 base, with 3 bases lying between them. The CDR3 has 13 residues. Germline V gene data show CDR1 as MNHEY and CDR2 as SVGEGT. DNA of the CDR3: TGTGCCAGCAGTTACACCAGCAATCAGCCCCAGCATTTT. Translating it yields CASSYTSNQPQHF.

This chain joins TRBV25-1 and TRBJ2-1, with unresolved D. The V gene lost 3 bases and the J gene lost 9 bases, with 3 bases spanning the gap. The CDR3 is made up of 10 amino acids. The germline V gene encodes CDR1 MGHDK and CDR2 SYGVNS. In DNA, the CDR3 is TGTGCCAGCAGTGAGGGTGAGCAGTTCTTC. Protein: CASSEGEQFF.

The chain has TRBV12-3 or TRBV12-4 and TRBJ2-7; D remains unclear. Trimming took 2 bases from V and 5 from J, leaving 10 bases between them. The CDR3 covers 13 residues. The CDR3 nucleotides are TGTGCCAGCAGTTTAAGGAAGGTGCACGAGCAGTACTTC. This sequence encodes CASSLRKVHEQYF.

This clone has only a few counts. V gene TRBV5-4 combines with J gene TRBJ1-6; the D is unclear. Per the germline V gene, CDR1 is SGHNT and CDR2 is YYREEE (reference sequence). V lost 5 bases, J lost 0 bases, and 12 bases lay in between. The CDR3 contains 16 residues. CDR3 sequence reads: CASRKGTSSYNSPLHF. CDR3 coding DNA: TGTGCCAGCAGAAAGGGAACTAGCTCCTATAATTCACCCCTCCACTTT.

This chain links TRBV19 with TRBJ2-1; 8 bases are shared with TRBD2. Per germline, CDR1 LNHDA and CDR2 SQIVND (reference sequence). The CDR3 covers 14 residues. Germline trimming cut 8 bases from V and 7 bases from J; bases unmatched to any gene: 10. This CDR3 reads CASYSGTPNNEQFF. The DNA for the CDR3 is TGTGCCAGTTATAGCGGGACTCCAAATAATGAGCAGTTCTTC.